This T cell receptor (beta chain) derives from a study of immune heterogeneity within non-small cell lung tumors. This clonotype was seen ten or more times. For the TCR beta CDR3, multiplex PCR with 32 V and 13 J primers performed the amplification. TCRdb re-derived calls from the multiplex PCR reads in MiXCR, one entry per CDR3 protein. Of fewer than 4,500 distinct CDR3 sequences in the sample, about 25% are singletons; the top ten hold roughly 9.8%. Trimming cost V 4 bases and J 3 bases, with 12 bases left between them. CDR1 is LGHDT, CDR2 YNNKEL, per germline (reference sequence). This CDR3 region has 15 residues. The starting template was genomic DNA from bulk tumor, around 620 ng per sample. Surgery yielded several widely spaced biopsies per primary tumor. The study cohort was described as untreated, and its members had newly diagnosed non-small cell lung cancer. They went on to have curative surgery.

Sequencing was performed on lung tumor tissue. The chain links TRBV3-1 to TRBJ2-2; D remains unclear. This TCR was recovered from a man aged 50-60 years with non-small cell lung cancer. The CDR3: CASSPGGVDTGELFF. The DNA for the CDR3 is TGTGCCAGCAGCCCAGGTGGGGTGGACACCGGGGAGCTGTTTTTT.